The source of this T cell receptor beta chain is a study of T cells expressing NK-cell markers. The CDR3 consists of 15 residues. Per the germline V gene, CDR1 is SGHAT and CDR2 is FQNNGV. Following a re-call of the 5' RACE reads, TCRdb has one entry per CDR3 protein and lacks DNA. The sample table includes 120,000 to 150,000 distinct CDR3 sequences. The TCR comes from a man aged 18 to 30 in good health. Sequenced sample: blood T cells: a sorted CD56 or NKG2C T cell subset, CD4+ or CD8+ T cells, or bulk PBMC T cells (not recorded which). This chain joins TRBV11-2 and TRBJ2-2. CDR3 sequence: CASSLDTEYAGELFF.